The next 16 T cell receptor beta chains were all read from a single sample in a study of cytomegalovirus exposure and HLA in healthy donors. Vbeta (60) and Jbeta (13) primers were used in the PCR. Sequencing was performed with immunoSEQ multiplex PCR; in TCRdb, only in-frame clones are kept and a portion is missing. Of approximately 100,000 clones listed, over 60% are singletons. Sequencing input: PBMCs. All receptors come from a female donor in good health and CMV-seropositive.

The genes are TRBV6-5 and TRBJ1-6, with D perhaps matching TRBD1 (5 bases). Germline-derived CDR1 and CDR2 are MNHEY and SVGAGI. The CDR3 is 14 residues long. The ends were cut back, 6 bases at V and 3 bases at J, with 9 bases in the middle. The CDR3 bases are TGTGCCAGCAGCACAGGCTACTATAATTCACCCCTCCACTTT. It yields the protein CASSTGYYNSPLHF.

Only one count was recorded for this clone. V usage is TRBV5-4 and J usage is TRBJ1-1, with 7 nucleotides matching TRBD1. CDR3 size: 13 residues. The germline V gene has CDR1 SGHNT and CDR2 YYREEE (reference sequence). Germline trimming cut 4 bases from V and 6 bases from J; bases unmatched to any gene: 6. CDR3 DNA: TGTGCCAGCAGCCCGGACAGGAGACCTGAAGCTTTCTTT. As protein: CASSPDRRPEAFF.

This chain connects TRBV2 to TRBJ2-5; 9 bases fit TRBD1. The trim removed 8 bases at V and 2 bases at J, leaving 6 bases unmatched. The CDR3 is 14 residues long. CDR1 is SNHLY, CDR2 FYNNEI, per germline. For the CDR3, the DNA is TGTGCCAGCGAGGGACAGGGCATTCAAGAGACCCAGTACTTC. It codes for CASEGQGIQETQYF.

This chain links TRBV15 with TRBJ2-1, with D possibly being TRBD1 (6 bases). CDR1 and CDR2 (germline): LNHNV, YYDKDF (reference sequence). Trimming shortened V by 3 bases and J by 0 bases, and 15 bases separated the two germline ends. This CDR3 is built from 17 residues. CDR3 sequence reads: CATSSQGWAGSYNEQFF. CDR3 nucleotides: TGTGCCACCAGCAGCCAGGGGTGGGCCGGCTCCTACAATGAGCAGTTCTTC.

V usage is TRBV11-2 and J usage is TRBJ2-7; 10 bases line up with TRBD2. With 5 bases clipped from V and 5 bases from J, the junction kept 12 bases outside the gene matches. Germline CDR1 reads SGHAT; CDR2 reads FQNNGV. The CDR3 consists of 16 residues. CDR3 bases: TGTGCCAGCAGCCCTCTAAGCGGGAGGGCCCGAAACGAGCAGTACTTC. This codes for CASSPLSGRARNEQYF.

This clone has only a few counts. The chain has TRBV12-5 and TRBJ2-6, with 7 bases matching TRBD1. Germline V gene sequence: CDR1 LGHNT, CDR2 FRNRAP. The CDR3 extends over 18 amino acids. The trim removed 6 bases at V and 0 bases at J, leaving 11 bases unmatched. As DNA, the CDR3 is TGTGCTAGTGGCCTGACTGGACAGGCGATCTCTGGGGCCAACGTCCTGACTTTC. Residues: CASGLTGQAISGANVLTF.

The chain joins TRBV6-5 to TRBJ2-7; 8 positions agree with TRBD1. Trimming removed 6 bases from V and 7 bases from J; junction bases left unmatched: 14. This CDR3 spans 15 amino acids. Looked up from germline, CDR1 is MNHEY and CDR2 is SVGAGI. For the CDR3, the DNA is TGTGCCAGCAGACCCTTGTCAGGGGGCGCGTGGGAGCAGTACTTC. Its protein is CASRPLSGGAWEQYF.

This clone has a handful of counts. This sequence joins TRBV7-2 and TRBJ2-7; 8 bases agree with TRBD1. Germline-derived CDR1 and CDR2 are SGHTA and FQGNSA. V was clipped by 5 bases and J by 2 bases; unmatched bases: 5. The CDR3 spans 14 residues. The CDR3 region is CASSPDRDTYEQYF. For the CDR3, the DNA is TGTGCCAGCAGCCCGGACAGGGATACCTACGAGCAGTACTTC.

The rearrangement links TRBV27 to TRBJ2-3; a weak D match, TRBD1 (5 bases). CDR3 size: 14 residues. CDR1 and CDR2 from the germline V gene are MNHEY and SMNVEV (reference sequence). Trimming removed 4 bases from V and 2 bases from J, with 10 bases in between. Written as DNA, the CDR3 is TGTGCCAGCAGTTCAACAGGATCCACAGATACGCAGTATTTT. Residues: CASSSTGSTDTQYF.

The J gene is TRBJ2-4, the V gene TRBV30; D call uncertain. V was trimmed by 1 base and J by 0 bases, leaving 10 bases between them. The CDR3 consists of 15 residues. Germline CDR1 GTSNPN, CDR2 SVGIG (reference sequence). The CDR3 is CAWSGLTPAKNIQYF. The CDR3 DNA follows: TGTGCCTGGAGTGGTCTAACCCCAGCCAAAAACATTCAGTACTTC.

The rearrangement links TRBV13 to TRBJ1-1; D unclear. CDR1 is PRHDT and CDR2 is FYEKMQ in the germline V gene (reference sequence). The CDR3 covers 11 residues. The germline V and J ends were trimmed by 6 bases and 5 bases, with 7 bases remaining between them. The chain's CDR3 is CASSLLTEAFF. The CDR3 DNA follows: TGTGCCAGCAGTCTATTAACTGAAGCTTTCTTT.

The CDR3 reads CASSILLINEQFF. CDR3 nucleotide sequence: TGTGCCAGTAGTATTTTACTTATCAATGAGCAGTTCTTC. This sequence joins TRBV19 and TRBJ2-1; no clear D. Germline V gene lookup returns CDR1 LNHDA and CDR2 SQIVND (reference sequence). This CDR3 spans 13 amino acids. Trimming shortened V by 3 bases and J by 6 bases, and 9 bases separated the two germline ends.

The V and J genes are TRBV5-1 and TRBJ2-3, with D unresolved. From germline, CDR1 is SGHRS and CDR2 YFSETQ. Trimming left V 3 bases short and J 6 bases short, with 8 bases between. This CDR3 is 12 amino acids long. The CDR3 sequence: CASSSLLDTQYF. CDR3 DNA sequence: TGCGCCAGCAGCTCCCTCCTGGATACGCAGTATTTT.

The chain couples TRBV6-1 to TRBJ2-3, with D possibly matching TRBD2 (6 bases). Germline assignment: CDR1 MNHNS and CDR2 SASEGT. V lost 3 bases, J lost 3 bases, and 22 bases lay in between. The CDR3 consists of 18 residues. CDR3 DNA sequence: TGTGCCAGCAGTGAGGGGTGGTGGGAGGCCACCTTGACAGATACGCAGTATTTT. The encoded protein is CASSEGWWEATLTDTQYF.

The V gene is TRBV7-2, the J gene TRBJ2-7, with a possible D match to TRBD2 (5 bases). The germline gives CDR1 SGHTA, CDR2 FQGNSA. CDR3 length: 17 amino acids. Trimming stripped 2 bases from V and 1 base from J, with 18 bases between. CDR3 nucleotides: TGTGCCAGCAGCTTATTAGGACTTAATTCCGGGTCCTACGAGCAGTACTTC. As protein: CASSLLGLNSGSYEQYF.

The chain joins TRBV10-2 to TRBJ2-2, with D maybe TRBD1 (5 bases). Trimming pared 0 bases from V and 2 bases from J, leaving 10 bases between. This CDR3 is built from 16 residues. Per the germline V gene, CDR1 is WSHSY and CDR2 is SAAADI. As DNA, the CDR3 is TGCGCCAGCAGTGAGTCGGCAGGGATTAACACCGGGGAGCTGTTTTTT. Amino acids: CASSESAGINTGELFF.